This TCR beta chain was obtained from a study of T-cell memory formation after mild COVID-19. Study-wide background: Among the donors, TCR clusters were largely specific to each donor. Whole-study findings and limits: Cross-reactive memory seemingly joined, as some responding clones were found in pre-infection memory. Clones shrinking from day 15 to 85 showed even CD4/CD8 mixes; later expanders tilted CD4+. Of the contracting clones, CD4+ ones lay mainly in CM and EM, and CD8+ ones in EMRA.

CDR3 length: 15 amino acids. Germline V gives CDR1 SGHTA, CDR2 FQGNSA. With V trimmed by 5 bases and J by 7 bases, 7 bases remained unmatched. This clonotype was counted only a few times. Its antigen remains unknown. One entry per CDR3 protein results from TCRdb running MiXCR on the 5' RACE reads. The repertoire holds 450,000 to 700,000 distinct CDR3 sequences, with approximately 19% as singletons. The origin of this receptor is an adult woman who had mild COVID-19 (a few samples of this study predate the infection). Cell type and time point are not known. The V gene is TRBV7-2, the J gene TRBJ2-1; 11 bases agree with TRBD2. Sequenced input: PBMCs or a T cell subset sorted from them (not recorded which). CDR3 bases: TGTGCCAGCAGCCCCGTTAGCGGGGGGGATAATGAGCAGTTCTTC. Amino acids: CASSPVSGGDNEQFF.